Here is one TCR beta chain with its context. The data originate from a study of healthy donors' naive CD4 and CD8 T cells. Germline-derived CDR1 and CDR2 are SQVTM and ANQGSEA. The V end lost 7 bases, the J end lost 1 base, and 13 bases lay between the germline ends. The CDR3 is 13 amino acids. A linear amplification protocol produced the TCR libraries from about 450 ng of total RNA. In TCRdb, the reads were re-called with MiXCR into one record per CDR3 protein. The data show roughly 200,000 distinct CDR3 sequences, with over 60% seen just once and roughly 2.4% held by the top ten. Material for sequencing was naive CD4+ and CD8+ T cells sorted from blood, pooled from several donors. The chain uses TRBV29-1 and TRBJ1-1; possibly TRBD1 for D (5 bases). This TCR was recovered from a pool of human donors in good health; the sample pools cells from several healthy donors. The CDR3 bases are TGCAGCGCCACTGGGACCGGGAACACTGAAGCTTTCTTT. Its protein is CSATGTGNTEAFF.